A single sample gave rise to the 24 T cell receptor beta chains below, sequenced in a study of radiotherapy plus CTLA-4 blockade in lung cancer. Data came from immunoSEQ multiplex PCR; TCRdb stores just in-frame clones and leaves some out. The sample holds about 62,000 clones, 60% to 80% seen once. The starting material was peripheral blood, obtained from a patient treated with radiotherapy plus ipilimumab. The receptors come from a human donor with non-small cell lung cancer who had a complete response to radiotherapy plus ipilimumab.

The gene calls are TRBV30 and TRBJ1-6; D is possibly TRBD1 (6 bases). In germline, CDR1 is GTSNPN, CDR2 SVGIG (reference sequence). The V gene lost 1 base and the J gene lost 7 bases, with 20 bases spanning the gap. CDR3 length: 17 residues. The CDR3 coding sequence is TGTGCCTGGAGTGCATTCCCTCCGGGACATACAAATTCACCCCTCCACTTT. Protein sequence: CAWSAFPPGHTNSPLHF.

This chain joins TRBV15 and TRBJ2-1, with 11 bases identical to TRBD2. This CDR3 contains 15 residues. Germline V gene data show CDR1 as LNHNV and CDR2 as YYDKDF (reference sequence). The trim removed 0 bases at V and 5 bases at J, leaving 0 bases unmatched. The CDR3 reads CATSRELAGDNEQFF. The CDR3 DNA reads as TGTGCCACCAGCAGAGAACTAGCGGGAGACAATGAGCAGTTCTTC.

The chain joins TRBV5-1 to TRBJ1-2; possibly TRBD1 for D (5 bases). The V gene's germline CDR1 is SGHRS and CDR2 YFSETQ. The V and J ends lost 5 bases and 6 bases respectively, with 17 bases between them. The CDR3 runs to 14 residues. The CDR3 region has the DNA TGCGCCAGCAGTCTCCAGGGAGGGTGGAATGGCTACACCTTC. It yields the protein CASSLQGGWNGYTF.

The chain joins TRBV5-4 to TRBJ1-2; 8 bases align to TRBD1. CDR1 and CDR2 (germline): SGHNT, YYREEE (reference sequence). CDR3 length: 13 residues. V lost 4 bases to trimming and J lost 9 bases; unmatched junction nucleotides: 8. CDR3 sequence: CASSASDRASYTF. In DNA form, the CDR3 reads TGTGCCAGCAGCGCCTCGGACAGGGCAAGCTACACCTTC.

This chain's CDR3 is CASFGDPILSNYGYTF. CDR3 coding DNA: TGTGCCAGCTTTGGAGACCCGATCCTTTCCAACTATGGCTACACCTTC. The chain combines TRBV7-2 with TRBJ1-2, with no clear D. V was shortened by 8 bases and J by 2 bases, with 21 bases between the two germline ends. Germline CDR1 and CDR2: SGHTA and FQGNSA. The CDR3 consists of 16 residues.

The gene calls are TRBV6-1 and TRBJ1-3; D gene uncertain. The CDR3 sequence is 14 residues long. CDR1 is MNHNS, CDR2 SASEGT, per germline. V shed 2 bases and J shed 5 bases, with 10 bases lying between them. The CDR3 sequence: CASSEHTTRNTIYF. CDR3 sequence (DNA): TGTGCCAGCAGTGAACATACCACAAGAAACACCATATATTTT.

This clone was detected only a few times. For the CDR3, the DNA is TGTGCCAGCAGCCCTAGATCTCAGGGGGCGAAGCCCCAGCATTTT. Translation: CASSPRSQGAKPQHF. The V gene is TRBV28, the J gene TRBJ1-5; the match to TRBD1 covers 8 bases. V lost 6 bases to trimming and J lost 8 bases; unmatched junction nucleotides: 12. The CDR3 contains 15 residues. Germline V gene data show CDR1 as MDHEN and CDR2 as SYDVKM.

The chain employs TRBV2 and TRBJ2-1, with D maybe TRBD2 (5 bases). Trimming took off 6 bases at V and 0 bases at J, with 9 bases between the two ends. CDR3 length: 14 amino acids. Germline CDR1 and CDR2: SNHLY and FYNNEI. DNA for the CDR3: TGTGCCAGCAGACGGGGTCCCTCCTACAATGAGCAGTTCTTC. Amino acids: CASRRGPSYNEQFF.

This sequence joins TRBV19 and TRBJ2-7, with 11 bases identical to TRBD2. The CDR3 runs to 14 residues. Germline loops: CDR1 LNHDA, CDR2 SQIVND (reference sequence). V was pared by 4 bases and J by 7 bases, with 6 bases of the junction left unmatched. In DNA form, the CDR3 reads TGTGCCAGTAGTAAACTAGCGGGAGTAAGGGAGCAGTACTTC. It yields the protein CASSKLAGVREQYF.

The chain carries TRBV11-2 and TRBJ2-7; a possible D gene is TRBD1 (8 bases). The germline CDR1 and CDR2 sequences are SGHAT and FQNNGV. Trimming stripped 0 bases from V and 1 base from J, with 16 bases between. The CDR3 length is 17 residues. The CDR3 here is CASSLEGGRTGSYEQYF. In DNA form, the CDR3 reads TGTGCCAGCAGCTTAGAGGGGGGGCGGACAGGGTCCTACGAGCAGTACTTC.

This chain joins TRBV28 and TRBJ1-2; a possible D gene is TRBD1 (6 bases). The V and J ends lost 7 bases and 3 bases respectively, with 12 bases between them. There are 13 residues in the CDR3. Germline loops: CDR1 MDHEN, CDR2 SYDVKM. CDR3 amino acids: CASTVNRDYGYTF. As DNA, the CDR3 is TGTGCCAGCACCGTTAACAGGGACTATGGCTACACCTTC.

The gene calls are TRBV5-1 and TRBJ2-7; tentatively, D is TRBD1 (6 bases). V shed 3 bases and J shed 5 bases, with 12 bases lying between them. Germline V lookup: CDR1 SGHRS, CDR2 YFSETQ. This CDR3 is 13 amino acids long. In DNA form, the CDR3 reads TGCGCCAGCAGCTCGCAGGGGCTCAACGAGCAGTACTTC. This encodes CASSSQGLNEQYF.

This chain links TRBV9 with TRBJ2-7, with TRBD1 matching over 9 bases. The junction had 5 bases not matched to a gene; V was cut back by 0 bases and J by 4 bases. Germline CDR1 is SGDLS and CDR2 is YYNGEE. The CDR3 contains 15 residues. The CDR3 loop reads CASSVGWTGAYEQYF. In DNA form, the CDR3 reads TGTGCCAGCAGCGTAGGATGGACAGGGGCTTACGAGCAGTACTTC.

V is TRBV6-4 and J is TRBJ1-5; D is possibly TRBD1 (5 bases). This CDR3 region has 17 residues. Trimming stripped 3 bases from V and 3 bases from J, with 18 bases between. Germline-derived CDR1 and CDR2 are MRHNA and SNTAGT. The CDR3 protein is CASSENGGGWVNQPQHF. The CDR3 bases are TGTGCCAGCAGTGAGAATGGGGGGGGTTGGGTCAATCAGCCCCAGCATTTT.

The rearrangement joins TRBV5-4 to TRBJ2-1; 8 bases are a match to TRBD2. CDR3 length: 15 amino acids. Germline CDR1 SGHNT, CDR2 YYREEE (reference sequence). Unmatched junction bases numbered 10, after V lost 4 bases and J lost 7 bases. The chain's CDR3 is CASSLGGAVKNEQFF. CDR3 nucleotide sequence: TGTGCCAGCAGCCTCGGGGGGGCGGTGAAGAATGAGCAGTTCTTC. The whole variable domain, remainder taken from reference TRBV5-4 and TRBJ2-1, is ETGVTQSPTHLIKTRGQQVTLRCSSQSGHNTVSWYQQALGQGPQFIFQYYREEENGRGNFPPRFSGLQFPNYSSELNVNALELDDSALYLCASSLGGAVKNEQFFGPGTRLTVL.

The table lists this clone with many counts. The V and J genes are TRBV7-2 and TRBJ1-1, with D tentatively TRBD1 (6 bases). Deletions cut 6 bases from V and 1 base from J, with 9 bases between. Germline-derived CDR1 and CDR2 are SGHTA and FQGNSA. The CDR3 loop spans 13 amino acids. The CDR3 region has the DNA TGTGCCAGCAGGCTACAGGGGAACACTGAAGCTTTCTTT. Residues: CASRLQGNTEAFF.

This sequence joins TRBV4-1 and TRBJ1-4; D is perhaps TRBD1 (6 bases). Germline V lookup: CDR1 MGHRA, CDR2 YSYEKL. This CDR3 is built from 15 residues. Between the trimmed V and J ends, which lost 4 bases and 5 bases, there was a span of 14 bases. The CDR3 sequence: CASSLRGASNEKLFF. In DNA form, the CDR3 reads TGCGCCAGCAGCCTTCGGGGGGCTTCAAATGAAAAACTGTTTTTT.

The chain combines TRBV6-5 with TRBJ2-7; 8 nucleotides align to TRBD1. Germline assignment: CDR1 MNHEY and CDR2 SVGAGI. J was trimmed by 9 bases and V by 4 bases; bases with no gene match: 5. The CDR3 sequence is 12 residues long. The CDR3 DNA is TGTGCCAGCAGTTCCGACAGGGGTCGGCAGTACTTC. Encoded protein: CASSSDRGRQYF.

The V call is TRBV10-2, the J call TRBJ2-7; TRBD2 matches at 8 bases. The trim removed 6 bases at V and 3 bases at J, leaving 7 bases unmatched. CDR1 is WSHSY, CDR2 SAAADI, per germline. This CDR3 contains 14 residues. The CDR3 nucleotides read TGCGCCAGCAGCGGTAGCGGGACCAACTACGAGCAGTACTTC. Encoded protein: CASSGSGTNYEQYF.

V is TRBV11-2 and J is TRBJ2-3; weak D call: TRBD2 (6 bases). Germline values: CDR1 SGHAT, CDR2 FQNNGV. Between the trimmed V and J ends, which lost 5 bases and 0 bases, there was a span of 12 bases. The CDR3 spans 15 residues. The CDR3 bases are TGTGCCAGCAGCAAGTCCCGGGGGAGCACAGATACGCAGTATTTT. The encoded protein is CASSKSRGSTDTQYF.

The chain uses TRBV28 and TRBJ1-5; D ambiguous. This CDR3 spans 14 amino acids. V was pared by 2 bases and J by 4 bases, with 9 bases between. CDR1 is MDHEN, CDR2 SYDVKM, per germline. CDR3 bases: TGTGCCAGCAGTTTAAGGGCGGGTAATCAGCCCCAGCATTTT. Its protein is CASSLRAGNQPQHF.

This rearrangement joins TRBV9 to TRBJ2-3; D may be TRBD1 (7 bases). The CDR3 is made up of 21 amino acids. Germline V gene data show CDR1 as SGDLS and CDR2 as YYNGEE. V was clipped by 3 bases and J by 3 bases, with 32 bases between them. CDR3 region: CASSAGDLYPGQIFKTDTQYF. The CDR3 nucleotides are TGTGCCAGCAGCGCGGGGGATTTATATCCGGGACAGATTTTCAAGACAGATACGCAGTATTTT.

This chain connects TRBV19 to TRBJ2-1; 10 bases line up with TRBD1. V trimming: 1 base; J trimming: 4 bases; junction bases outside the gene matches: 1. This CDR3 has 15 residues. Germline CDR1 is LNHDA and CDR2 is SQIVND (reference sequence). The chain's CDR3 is CASSIGQGAYNEQFF. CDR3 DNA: TGTGCCAGTAGTATAGGACAGGGGGCTTACAATGAGCAGTTCTTC.

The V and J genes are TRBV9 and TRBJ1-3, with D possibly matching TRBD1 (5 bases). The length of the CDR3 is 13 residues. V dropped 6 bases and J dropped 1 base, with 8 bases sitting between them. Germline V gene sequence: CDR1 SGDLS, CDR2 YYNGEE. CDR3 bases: TGTGCCAGCACCCAGGGATCTGGAAACACCATATATTTT. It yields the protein CASTQGSGNTIYF.